The next 9 T cell receptor beta chains were all read from a single sample in a study of blood T cell repertoires in COVID-19. Sequencing used immunoSEQ multiplex PCR; TCRdb keeps in-frame clones, though not all of them. This table has 260,000 or so clones, approximately 87% appearing once. The specimen sequenced was peripheral blood. The receptor source for this set is a human donor in a cohort sampled during active COVID-19.

About this clone itself: Other nucleotide sequences in the sample specify the same CDR3. The CDR3 DNA sequence: TGTGCCAGCAGCCCCAGGGGGAACACTGAAGCTTTCTTT. Protein: CASSPRGNTEAFF. V is TRBV6-5 and J is TRBJ1-1; maybe TRBD1 (6 bases). The CDR3 is 13 amino acids. V lost 6 bases and J lost 1, with 9 bases in between. In germline, CDR1 is MNHEY, CDR2 SVGAGI.

This clone has a handful of counts. V is TRBV27 and J is TRBJ1-2; possibly TRBD1 for D (5 bases). Germline CDR1 MNHEY, CDR2 SMNVEV (reference sequence). V dropped 5 bases and J dropped 4 bases, with 23 bases sitting between them. The CDR3 is 17 residues long. The CDR3 loop is CASSLIPPGEGSYGYTF. The CDR3 nucleotides read TGTGCCAGCAGTCTCATACCTCCCGGGGAGGGGAGCTATGGCTACACCTTC.

The chain employs TRBV6-5 and TRBJ2-5; 10 bases agree with TRBD2. The V and J ends lost 6 bases and 5 bases, in that order; junction bases with no gene match: 6. This CDR3 has 14 amino acids. Germline loops: CDR1 MNHEY, CDR2 SVGAGI. CDR3 protein: CASRKAGGSETQYF. DNA for the CDR3: TGTGCCAGCAGGAAAGCGGGAGGGTCGGAGACCCAGTACTTC.

This clone was seen a few times. The chain carries TRBV7-2 and TRBJ2-3, with a possible D match to TRBD1 (6 bases). CDR1 is SGHTA, CDR2 FQGNSA, per germline. Between the trimmed V and J ends, which lost 5 bases and 4 bases, there was a span of 13 bases. CDR3 size: 14 residues. The CDR3 DNA follows: TGTGCCAGCAGCGTACGCAGGGGATCAGATACGCAGTATTTT. The encoded protein is CASSVRRGSDTQYF.

The V gene is TRBV24-1, the J gene TRBJ2-1, with 7 bases matching TRBD2. Germline V gene lookup returns CDR1 KGHDR and CDR2 SFDVKD. There are 15 residues in the CDR3. The V and J ends lost 5 bases and 7 bases, in that order; junction bases with no gene match: 10. As DNA, the CDR3 is TGTGCCACCAGTGGTCGGAGTACTAGCGTGAATGAGCAGTTCTTC. Translation gives CATSGRSTSVNEQFF.

This chain connects TRBV7-6 to TRBJ2-7; a possible D gene is TRBD1 (6 bases). Germline lookup yields CDR1 SGHVS and CDR2 FNYEAQ. Trimming shortened V by 5 bases and J by 1 base, and 12 bases separated the two germline ends. This CDR3 has 14 residues. This CDR3 is CASSPYRASYEQYF. The CDR3 DNA is TGTGCCAGCAGCCCATACAGGGCTTCCTACGAGCAGTACTTC. The variable domain in full, with the rest retrieved from reference TRBV7-6 and TRBJ2-7, is GAGVSQSPRYKVTKRGQDVALRCDPISGHVSLYWYRQALGQGPEFLTYFNYEAQQDKSGLPNDRFSAERPEGSISTLTIQRTEQRDSAMYRCASSPYRASYEQYFGPGTRLTVT.

CDR3 protein: CASSLTLAGGLGQETQYF. The CDR3 DNA reads as TGTGCCAGCAGCTTAACATTAGCGGGGGGGCTAGGCCAAGAGACCCAGTACTTC. V gene TRBV5-6 combines with J gene TRBJ2-5, with 11 positions matching TRBD2. V shed 2 bases, J shed 1 base, and the junction held 10 bases outside the gene matches. The V gene's germline CDR1 is SGHDT and CDR2 YYEEEE. The CDR3 is made up of 18 amino acids.

The chain is built from TRBV7-9 and TRBJ1-2, with 8 positions matching TRBD1. CDR1 is SEHNR and CDR2 is FQNEAQ in the germline V gene (reference sequence). Trimming cost V 2 bases and J 8 bases; bases outside gene matches: 16. The CDR3 has 17 amino acids. CDR3 residues: CASSLHSNPRGREGYTF. Written as DNA, the CDR3 is TGTGCCAGCAGCTTACACTCAAATCCCAGGGGGCGAGAAGGCTACACCTTC.

As regards this clone: Additional DNA sequences in this sample encode the identical CDR3. The chain uses TRBV6-2 or TRBV6-3 and TRBJ2-5; 12 bases are shared with TRBD2. V shed 3 bases and J 5 bases; nucleotides not matched to a gene: 4. Germline CDR1 is MNHEY and CDR2 is SVGEGT. The CDR3 is 15 amino acids. CDR3 coding DNA: TGTGCCAGCAGTTATCCCACTAGCGGGGGGGAGACCCAGTACTTC. Amino acid sequence: CASSYPTSGGETQYF.